Listed here are 8 T cell receptor beta chains from one sample, sequenced in a study of shared T cell receptors in the human thymus. Here immunoSEQ multiplex PCR was the method, and the copy in TCRdb shows in-frame clones only, minus some. The repertoire includes about 380,000 clones, approximately 95% of them detected once, and about 0.02% sits in the top ten. The sequencing sample was made of thymocytes. These receptors originate from a human donor.

J is TRBJ1-5 and V is TRBV21-1. TRBV21-1 is classified as a pseudogene. This CDR3 has 17 residues. Written as DNA, the CDR3 is TGTGCCAGCAGCAAAGGGCGCACTCTGGGGGGATATCAGCCCCAGCATTTT. It yields the protein CASSKGRTLGGYQPQHF.

The chain recombines TRBV5-1 with TRBJ1-1; the D is unclear. The germline CDR1 and CDR2 sequences are SGHRS and YFSETQ. The CDR3 runs 13 residues. The ends were cut back, 5 bases at V and 1 base at J, with 9 bases in the middle. The CDR3 coding sequence is TGCGCCAGCAGAGTCAGCTCGAACACTGAAGCTTTCTTT. Its translation is CASRVSSNTEAFF.

V and J are TRBV4-3 and TRBJ2-1, with 11 nucleotides matching TRBD2. V shed 7 bases, J shed 4 bases, and the junction held 18 bases outside the gene matches. Germline V gene sequence: CDR1 LGHNA, CDR2 YSLEER. The CDR3 contains 19 residues. CDR3 sequence reads: CASTTEKTSGIKIYNEQFF. In DNA form, the CDR3 reads TGCGCCAGCACCACTGAGAAGACTAGCGGGATAAAGATTTACAATGAGCAGTTCTTC.

The chain links TRBV5-6 to TRBJ2-2; 9 bases match TRBD1. CDR3 length equals 17 residues. V gave up 4 bases and J gave up 7 bases; unmatched junction bases: 14. CDR1 and CDR2 (germline): SGHDT, YYEEEE. CDR3 amino acids: CASSLRSGTGTNGELFF. CDR3 DNA: TGTGCCAGCAGCCTACGTTCGGGGACAGGGACGAACGGGGAGCTGTTTTTT.

This clone was seen only once. This chain joins TRBV18 and TRBJ2-5; 7 bases align to TRBD1. The CDR3 spans 15 residues. The V segment lost 3 bases and the J segment 2 bases; nucleotides outside the gene matches: 6. CDR1 is KGHSH, CDR2 LQKENI, per germline. CDR3 coding DNA: TGTGCCAGCTCACCGGCAGGGGGATCTCAAGAGACCCAGTACTTC. Protein product: CASSPAGGSQETQYF.

J is TRBJ1-5 and V is TRBV19; D might be TRBD1 (5 bases). The germline gives CDR1 LNHDA, CDR2 SQIVND (reference sequence). Trimming pared 5 bases from V and 1 base from J, leaving 12 bases between. This CDR3 contains 15 residues. CDR3 sequence (DNA): TGTGCCAGTAGTTATCGGGAGGGGAGCAATCAGCCCCAGCATTTT. This translates into CASSYREGSNQPQHF. Combining the CDR3 with reference TRBV19 and TRBJ1-5 gives the whole variable domain DGGITQSPKYLFRKEGQNVTLSCEQNLNHDAMYWYRQDPGQGLRLIYYSQIVNDFQKGDIAEGYSVSREKKESFPLTVTSAQKNPTAFYLCASSYREGSNQPQHFGDGTRLSIL.

The chain uses TRBV2 and TRBJ1-1; TRBD1 is a possible D gene (6 bases). Germline V gene lookup returns CDR1 SNHLY and CDR2 FYNNEI. Trimming pared 10 bases from V and 2 bases from J, leaving 11 bases between. This CDR3 has 12 residues. The CDR3 nucleotides are TGTGCCACCGGACAGACCAACACTGAAGCTTTCTTT. Encoded protein: CATGQTNTEAFF.

The chain couples TRBV11-2 to TRBJ2-1, with 10 bases matching TRBD2. The CDR3 loop spans 15 amino acids. V shed 3 bases and J 8 bases; nucleotides not matched to a gene: 7. Germline values: CDR1 SGHAT, CDR2 FQNNGV. In nucleotides, the CDR3 is TGTGCCAGCAGCTTCGAAGCGGGGGGGCCCCATGAGCAGTTCTTC. This gives the protein CASSFEAGGPHEQFF. Supplemented by reference TRBV11-2 and TRBJ2-1, the full variable domain reads EAGVAQSPRYKIIEKRQSVAFWCNPISGHATLYWYQQILGQGPKLLIQFQNNGVVDDSQLPKDRFSAERLKGVDSTLKIQPAKLEDSAVYLCASSFEAGGPHEQFFGPGTRLTVL.